This T cell receptor beta chain was sequenced in a study of T cell responses to AZD1222 COVID-19 vaccine. Study-wide results and caveats: It was only after the peak T cell response that any repertoires were sampled. Clonal diversity was possibly underestimated; the donors were predominantly white British and more often female. Two AZD1222 administrations were followed by greater Spike-specific TCR breadth and depth. Among AZD1222 vaccinees, only six or seven were seropositive at baseline.

Germline CDR1 and CDR2: DFQATT and SNEGSKA (reference sequence). Trimming left V 3 bases short and J 1 base short, with 9 bases between. The CDR3 covers 13 residues. The table came from immunoSEQ multiplex PCR; TCRdb's copy has only in-frame clones and leaves some out. The sample consists of under 70,000 clones, roughly 90% of them appearing once. On this clone itself: Its matching antigen is unknown.

V and J are TRBV20-1 and TRBJ2-5, with D unclear. The receptor's source is an adult who received the AZD1222 COVID-19 vaccine. Source: peripheral blood, taken 28 days after the second AZD1222 dose. CDR3: CSASGGGQETQYF. CDR3 nucleotides: TGCAGTGCTAGTGGTGGCGGCCAAGAGACCCAGTACTTC.